Listed below are T cell receptor beta chains from one sample, sequenced in a study of blood T cell repertoires in COVID-19. TCRdb's copy holds only in-frame clones and misses some; the assay was immunoSEQ multiplex PCR. The sample holds about 370,000 clones, 85% to 90% seen once. Sequenced input: PBMCs or T cells enriched from blood (not recorded which). The receptors here all came from a man aged 18 to 30 who had recovered from COVID-19. Both conserved end residues are part of each CDR3. Fields, in order: J gene, D gene, clone size, V gene, CDR3 DNA, CDR3 protein. A D gene is named only where the DNA matches it firmly. The listing skips clone size in some rows; elsewhere it reads once, few, many or a size class.

>TRBJ2-7|TRBD1|.|TRBV10-1
TGCGCCAGCATTAATAAGGCGAGACAGGGTCGGAACGAGCAGTACTTC
CASINKARQGRNEQYF
>TRBJ2-3|TRBD2|.|TRBV9
TGTGCCAGCAGCTTCTCGACTAGCGGGAGAAGTAGAGGGAGCACAGATACGCAGTATTTT
CASSFSTSGRSRGSTDTQYF
>TRBJ1-1|.|.|TRBV6-1
TGTGCCAGCAGTGACCGGGGGAGGAACACTGAAGCTTTCTTT
CASSDRGRNTEAFF
>TRBJ2-7|.|.|TRBV12-2
TGTGCAAGTCGCCTGATACAGGAAAAAAACTACGAGCAGTACTTC
CASRLIQEKNYEQYF
>TRBJ1-1|.|.|TRBV5-1
TGCGCCAGCAGCTTGGACTCGACAGCAACGAACACTGAAGCTTTCTTT
CASSLDSTATNTEAFF
>TRBJ2-7|.|.|TRBV28
TGTGCCAGCAGTTTCCCCCTGGCGGAACGCTCCTACGAGCAGTACTTC
CASSFPLAERSYEQYF
>TRBJ2-5|TRBD1|.|TRBV18
TGTGCCAGCTCATCGACAGGGGGGCAAGAGACCCAGTACTTC
CASSSTGGQETQYF
>TRBJ1-2|.|.|TRBV27
TGTGCCAGCAGTACCGTAAGCTCTAACTATGGCTACACCTTC
CASSTVSSNYGYTF
>TRBJ2-7|TRBD2|.|TRBV27
TGTGCCAGCAAGTCCGCGGGGGACCCTCCCTACGAGCAGTACTTC
CASKSAGDPPYEQYF
>TRBJ1-5|.|.|TRBV7-2
TGTGCCAGCAGCCCTCGAAGTGGCAGGGTCAATCAGCCCCAGCATTTT
CASSPRSGRVNQPQHF
>TRBJ1-6|TRBD1|.|TRBV6-2/TRBV6-3
TGTGCCAGCAGTTACGGAGGGACAGGGGGATCACCCCTCCACTTT
CASSYGGTGGSPLHF
>TRBJ2-7|TRBD1|.|TRBV19
TGTGCCAGTAGTGAACAGGGGAGTGGCTACGAGCAGTACTTC
CASSEQGSGYEQYF
>TRBJ1-1|.|.|TRBV10-3
TGTGCCAGACACTTCCCGGGATTGAACACTGAAGCTTTCTTT
CARHFPGLNTEAFF
>TRBJ2-7|.|few|TRBV24-1
TGTGCCACCAGTGACTCGGGACAAGGGGGATCCTACGAGCAGTACTTC
CATSDSGQGGSYEQYF
>TRBJ2-1|.|.|TRBV7-3
TGTGCCAGCAGCCTCCCCGGGGGCAATGAGCAGTTCTTC
CASSLPGGNEQFF
>TRBJ1-3|TRBD1|.|TRBV7-9
TGTGCCAGCAGCCAAACAGACAGGGTGGCCGGAAACACCATATATTTT
CASSQTDRVAGNTIYF
>TRBJ2-5|TRBD2|.|TRBV7-2
TGTGCCAGCAGCCAAGGACTAGCTCGGGAGACCCAGTACTTC
CASSQGLARETQYF
>TRBJ1-5|TRBD1|once|TRBV18
TGTGCCAGCTCACCGAGTTCAGGGGGAAATCAGCCCCAGCATTTT
CASSPSSGGNQPQHF
>TRBJ1-1|.|.|TRBV18
TGTGCCAGCTCACCTCCCGGACACGAAGAAGCTTTCTTT
CASSPPGHEEAFF
>TRBJ2-5|.|.|TRBV4-1
TGCGCCAGCAGCCATCTACCAACTGCGGGAAGAGCTCACGGGACCCAGTACTTC
CASSHLPTAGRAHGTQYF
>TRBJ1-5|TRBD1|.|TRBV5-4
TGTGCCAGCAGCCTTGGGACAGGCAATCAGCCCCAGCATTTT
CASSLGTGNQPQHF
>TRBJ1-1|.|once|TRBV28
TGTGCCAGCATTTCCTCGGGATCGAACACTGAAGCTTTCTTT
CASISSGSNTEAFF
>TRBJ1-2|TRBD1|.|TRBV5-1
TGCGCCAGCAGCTTGGTCGGCAGGGGGGACTATGGCTACACCTTC
CASSLVGRGDYGYTF
>TRBJ1-1|TRBD1|.|TRBV6-5
TGTGCCAGCTTCCACAGGGGCGGGAACACTGAAGCTTTCTTT
CASFHRGGNTEAFF
>TRBJ1-6|.|.|TRBV30
TGTGCCTGGAGTGTACGGAGTAGGGGCCAGCTCCACTTT
CAWSVRSRGQLHF
>TRBJ2-2|TRBD2|.|TRBV5-1
TGCGCCAGCCGACTAGCGGGGGGGATCATCACCGGGGAGCTGTTTTTT
CASRLAGGIITGELFF
>TRBJ1-1|.|.|TRBV19
TGTGCCAGTAGTGGGGGCCCGAACACTGAAGCTTTCTTT
CASSGGPNTEAFF
>TRBJ1-4|.|.|TRBV19
TGTGCCAGTAGTCCCCGCTACGAGGGCATCACTAATGAAAAACTGTTTTTT
CASSPRYEGITNEKLFF
>TRBJ1-1|.|.|TRBV21-1
TGTGCCGGAAGAGACGTCGCAGGGAAGGGACTATATGCTGAAGCTTTCTTT
CAGRDVAGKGLYAEAFF
>TRBJ1-2|TRBD1|.|TRBV28
TGTGCCAGCAGTTTATCGACAGGGAGCTATGGCTACACCTTC
CASSLSTGSYGYTF
>TRBJ1-2|TRBD1|.|TRBV2
TGTGCCAGCAGGGATGACAGGGGGCCTGGCTACACCTTC
CASRDDRGPGYTF
>TRBJ1-1|.|few|TRBV28
TGTGCCAGCAGTTTATATACAGCCCTATCCCCTGAAGCTTTCTTT
CASSLYTALSPEAFF
>TRBJ2-7|TRBD1|.|TRBV11-2
TGTGCCAGCAGCTCCCTACAGGGGCTCGAGCAGTACTTC
CASSSLQGLEQYF
>TRBJ1-2|.|.|TRBV18
TGTGCCAGCTCACCCATAGAAGCTGGCTACACCTTC
CASSPIEAGYTF
>TRBJ1-2|TRBD1|.|TRBV16
TGTGCCAGCAGCCGAGCATTAGGGGGCGGCGAGGATGGCTACACCTTC
CASSRALGGGEDGYTF
>TRBJ1-5|.|.|TRBV27
TGTGCCAGCAGTTTTAGTGGGGGGGGAGTTCAGCCCCAGCATTTT
CASSFSGGGVQPQHF
>TRBJ2-3|TRBD2|.|TRBV10-2
TGCGCCAGCAGTGAGGGCGGGGGTAGTGTAGATACGCAGTATTTT
CASSEGGGSVDTQYF
>TRBJ2-3|TRBD2|.|TRBV24-1
TGTGCCACCTCTAGCGGGAGGAACACAGATACGCAGTATTTT
CATSSGRNTDTQYF
>TRBJ2-1|TRBD2|once|TRBV9
TGTGCCAGCAGTCAAGGACTAGCGGGAGGGCCTCGGCAGTTCTTC
CASSQGLAGGPRQFF
>TRBJ2-1|.|.|TRBV4-2
TGTGCCAGCAGCCAAGTGGGGGGGCGAGGGGCCTACAATGAGCAGTTCTTC
CASSQVGGRGAYNEQFF
>TRBJ2-7|.|.|TRBV7-8
TGTGCCAGCAGCGTCCGGGGCTCCTACGAGCAGTACTTC
CASSVRGSYEQYF